The 18 T cell receptor beta chains below come from one sample, sequenced in a study of T cell repertoires in cytomegalovirus infection. TCRdb ran MiXCR on the reads and lists one entry per CDR3 protein. The repertoire holds some 920,000 distinct CDR3 sequences, with roughly 31% as singletons. These TCRs' antigens remain unknown. The sequencing used cultured CD8+ T cells from PBMCs, collected from culture after CMV antigen stimulation. All receptors come from a human donor in good health (CMV status not recorded). Some clones in this sample may be carry-over from other donors' samples.

CDR3 sequence (DNA): TGTGCCAGCAGTCCCGCGACAGCCACGGGGGAGCTGTTTTTT. Its translation: CASSPATATGELFF. The chain links TRBV6-5 to TRBJ2-2, with D perhaps TRBD1 (5 bases). V gave up 5 bases and J gave up 8 bases, with 15 bases separating them. The CDR3 contains 14 residues. Germline-derived CDR1 and CDR2 are MNHEY and SVGAGI.

This clonotype was detected only a few times. One end of the junction does not line up with germline, which may come from a read error. V and J are TRBV7-6 and TRBJ2-5; possibly TRBD2 for D (6 bases). This CDR3 contains 15 residues. Germline CDR1 SGHVS, CDR2 FNYEAQ. CDR3 in DNA: TGTGCTAGCAGGGTGGCCCGGGGAGGACAAGAGACCCAGTACTTC. Amino acids: CASRVARGGQETQYF.

This clonotype was observed at least ten times. The genes are TRBV7-9 and TRBJ1-1; 7 positions match TRBD1. The V segment lost 8 bases and the J segment 3 bases; nucleotides outside the gene matches: 9. CDR1 is SEHNR, CDR2 FQNEAQ, per germline (reference sequence). The CDR3 contains 14 residues. The DNA for the CDR3 is TGTGCCAGCGACAACAGGGGTGCGGACACTGAAGCTTTCTTT. Its protein is CASDNRGADTEAFF.

This chain links TRBV19 with TRBJ1-5; the D gene is possibly TRBD1 (6 bases). V was trimmed by 7 bases and J by 6 bases, leaving 19 bases between them. This CDR3 is 15 amino acids long. Germline V gene data show CDR1 as LNHDA and CDR2 as SQIVND (reference sequence). The CDR3 loop is CASTTNTGMGQPQHF. For the CDR3, the DNA is TGTGCCAGTACCACTAACACAGGGATGGGTCAGCCCCAGCATTTT.

DNA of the CDR3: TGTGCCAGCAGCTCTACAGGATTCTCCTACGAGCAGTACTTC. It specifies CASSSTGFSYEQYF. The chain joins TRBV12-3 or TRBV12-4 to TRBJ2-7; D is perhaps TRBD1 (5 bases). V shed 6 bases and J shed 0 bases, with 12 bases lying between them. The CDR3 consists of 14 residues.

Only a few counts were recorded for this clonotype. The CDR3 sequence is CASSFAVAVQETQYF. CDR3 nucleotides: TGTGCCAGCAGTTTTGCGGTAGCGGTCCAAGAGACCCAGTACTTC. This sequence joins TRBV12-3 or TRBV12-4 and TRBJ2-5, with D tentatively TRBD2 (6 bases). The CDR3 length is 15 residues. The V gene lost 3 bases and the J gene lost 1 base, with 12 bases spanning the gap.

The rearrangement joins TRBV12-3 or TRBV12-4 to TRBJ2-5, with D perhaps matching TRBD1 or TRBD2 (6 bases each). The ends were cut back, 5 bases at V and 2 bases at J, with 18 bases in the middle. The CDR3 runs 16 residues. CDR3 DNA: TGTGCCAGCAGTCCTCTTCCGACGGGGGCTCAAGAGACCCAGTACTTC. Protein product: CASSPLPTGAQETQYF.

This clonotype was seen a handful of times. The V and J genes are TRBV4-2 and TRBJ2-3; D possibly corresponds to TRBD2 (6 bases). This CDR3 is 18 amino acids long. In germline, CDR1 is LGHNA, CDR2 YNFKEQ. Trimming pared 0 bases from V and 5 bases from J, leaving 21 bases between. The DNA for the CDR3 is TGTGCCAGCAGCCAAGAGGTGGCCGCCCGGGGGTGGGAAGATACGCAGTATTTT. Amino acid sequence: CASSQEVAARGWEDTQYF.

The CDR3 DNA sequence: TGTGCCAGCAGCTTAGAAGTCGCAGGCGCCTACGAGCAGTACTTC. Amino acid sequence: CASSLEVAGAYEQYF. The chain carries TRBV11-2 and TRBJ2-7; no clear D gene. Germline V gives CDR1 SGHAT, CDR2 FQNNGV. The CDR3 extends over 15 amino acids. Between the trimmed V and J ends, which lost 0 bases and 2 bases, there was a span of 11 bases.

This clonotype was detected a few times. DNA of the CDR3: TGTGCCAACCAAGGGACGGGCGTCTATGGCTACACCTTC. This encodes CANQGTGVYGYTF. The chain couples TRBV6-1 to TRBJ1-2; TRBD1 might be the D (5 bases). Germline V gives CDR1 MNHNS, CDR2 SASEGT. Trimming shortened V by 10 bases and J by 4 bases, and 16 bases separated the two germline ends. CDR3 length: 13 residues.

The V gene is TRBV12-3 or TRBV12-4, the J gene TRBJ1-4; D is possibly TRBD1 (5 bases). V was shortened by 6 bases and J by 8 bases, with 16 bases between the two germline ends. CDR3 size: 14 residues. In nucleotides, the CDR3 is TGTGCCAGCAGGTTTTCGGACAAGGAGGAAAAACTGTTTTTT. This gives the protein CASRFSDKEEKLFF.

J is TRBJ1-2 and V is TRBV7-9; D is uncertain. Trimming stripped 5 bases from V and 2 bases from J, with 12 bases between. Germline V gene sequence: CDR1 SEHNR, CDR2 FQNEAQ (reference sequence). The CDR3 has 14 amino acids. The CDR3 sequence is CASSPVEWNYGYTF. CDR3 in DNA: TGTGCCAGCAGCCCCGTCGAGTGGAACTATGGCTACACCTTC.

The rearrangement links TRBV13 to TRBJ2-4; D may correspond to TRBD1 or TRBD2 (5 bases each). The CDR3 totals 14 residues. The V and J ends lost 5 bases and 7 bases respectively, with 15 bases between them. Per germline, CDR1 PRHDT and CDR2 FYEKMQ (reference sequence). In nucleotides, the CDR3 is TGTGCCAGCAGCCCGTCGGTGAGGGGCAACATTCAGTACTTC. Translating gives CASSPSVRGNIQYF.

The rearrangement joins TRBV13 to TRBJ2-6; perhaps TRBD1 as D (5 bases). The V end was cut by 5 bases, the J end by 0 bases, with 11 bases between. Germline CDR1 PRHDT, CDR2 FYEKMQ (reference sequence). The CDR3 length is 16 residues. CDR3: CASSTQGFSGANVLTF. The CDR3 DNA reads as TGTGCCAGCAGCACGCAGGGTTTCTCTGGGGCCAACGTCCTGACTTTC.

This chain uses TRBV6-2 or TRBV6-3 with TRBJ1-1, with D unclear. Germline-derived CDR1 and CDR2 are MNHEY and SVGEGT. The CDR3 has 15 residues. With 7 bases removed from V and 0 bases from J, the gap between germline ends came to 15 bases. As DNA, the CDR3 is TGTGCCAGCACCTTACCGGCAGGCATGAACACTGAAGCTTTCTTT. Translating gives CASTLPAGMNTEAFF.

A few counts support this clonotype. The J gene is TRBJ2-3, the V gene TRBV7-9; D may correspond to TRBD1 or TRBD2 (5 bases each). Per germline, CDR1 SEHNR and CDR2 FQNEAQ (reference sequence). The CDR3 is 15 residues long. Trimming stripped 3 bases from V and 3 bases from J, with 13 bases between. The CDR3 spells CASSFPRESTDTQYF. The CDR3 region has the DNA TGTGCCAGCAGCTTCCCCAGGGAGTCTACAGATACGCAGTATTTT.

This clonotype has only one observation. The chain recombines TRBV6-6 with TRBJ2-7; D might be TRBD2 (6 bases). The germline V gene has CDR1 MNHNY and CDR2 SVGAGI (reference sequence). The CDR3 totals 13 residues. Trimming took off 6 bases at V and 6 bases at J, with 15 bases between the two ends. This CDR3 reads CASSRVGGVEQYV. In DNA, the CDR3 is TGTGCCAGCAGCAGAGTGGGGGGTGTCGAGCAGTACGTC.

The chain recombines TRBV25-1 with TRBJ1-2; maybe TRBD1 (6 bases). Trimming took 4 bases from V and 4 from J, leaving 10 bases between them. The CDR3 is 13 amino acids. CDR1 is MGHDK and CDR2 is SYGVNS in the germline V gene. CDR3 nucleotide sequence: TGTGCCAGCAGTGGACAGGAGACCTATGGCTACACCTTC. This codes for CASSGQETYGYTF.